The 21 T cell receptor beta chains below were found in one sample sequenced in a study of OX40 agonist ivuxolimab in advanced cancers. Some clones are missing from TCRdb's copy, which holds only in-frame ones; the method was immunoSEQ multiplex PCR. Of tens of thousands of clones in the sample, roughly 85% were seen once. The material sequenced was CD4+ or CD8+ T cells sorted from blood, taken in a trial of the OX40 agonist ivuxolimab. The receptors stem from an adult with an advanced solid tumor such as melanoma, head and neck, liver or kidney cancer.

The chain uses TRBV7-8 and TRBJ1-5; 9 bases match TRBD1. The CDR3 is 15 amino acids. V shed 4 bases, J shed 5 bases, and the junction held 6 bases outside the gene matches. Germline lookup yields CDR1 SGHVS and CDR2 FQNEAQ. As DNA, the CDR3 is TGTGCCAGCAGCTGGGGGACAGGGAAAGATCAGCCCCAGCATTTT. This gives the protein CASSWGTGKDQPQHF.

In this sample, this clone turned up a few times. The V gene is TRBV27, the J gene TRBJ2-3; D not certain. Germline V gene sequence: CDR1 MNHEY, CDR2 SMNVEV (reference sequence). The length of the CDR3 is 14 residues. Trimming removed 2 bases from V and 8 bases from J, with 14 bases in between. CDR3 sequence: CASSLTPGLSTQYF. The CDR3, as DNA: TGTGCCAGCAGTTTAACCCCGGGCCTGAGTACGCAGTATTTT.

CDR3 region: CASSLLSSGGGGDYEQYF. CDR3 DNA: TGTGCCAGCAGCTTACTCTCGAGCGGCGGTGGTGGCGACTACGAGCAGTACTTC. The rearrangement uses TRBV7-9 and TRBJ2-7; tentatively, D is TRBD2 (5 bases). The CDR3 runs 18 residues. V lost 2 bases and J 3 bases, leaving 23 bases between the germline ends. Germline-derived CDR1 and CDR2 are SEHNR and FQNEAQ (reference sequence). Looking up the rest from reference TRBV7-9 and TRBJ2-7 gives the full variable domain: DTGVSQNPRHKITKRGQNVTFRCDPISEHNRLYWYRQTLGQGPEFLTYFQNEAQLEKSRLLSDRFSAERPKGSFSTLEIQRTEQGDSAMYLCASSLLSSGGGGDYEQYFGPGTRLTVT.

This chain joins TRBV21-1 and TRBJ2-1; the table's D call of TRBD1 was not tested on the DNA. TRBV21-1 represents a pseudogene. The CDR3 sequence is 14 residues long. The CDR3 spells CASSKARTGCEQFF. DNA of the CDR3: TGTGCCAGCAGCAAAGCGAGGACAGGTTGTGAGCAGTTCTTC.

The CDR3 is CASSENRLSETQYF. CDR3 coding DNA: TGTGCCAGCAGTGAGAACAGGTTGTCAGAGACCCAGTACTTC. The V call is TRBV6-4, the J call TRBJ2-5, with D possibly being TRBD1 (5 bases). V was pared by 3 bases and J by 4 bases, with 12 bases between. The germline V gene encodes CDR1 MRHNA and CDR2 SNTAGT. This CDR3 region has 14 residues.

The V and J genes are TRBV2 and TRBJ1-1, with D maybe TRBD1 (5 bases). V shed 2 bases and J shed 7 bases, with 11 bases lying between them. From germline, CDR1 is SNHLY and CDR2 FYNNEI. The CDR3 has 13 residues. For the CDR3, the DNA is TGTGCCAGCAGTGAATGGCAGGGCGATGAAGCTTTCTTT. Protein sequence: CASSEWQGDEAFF.

This clone was seen just once. The V gene is TRBV4-2, the J gene TRBJ2-7, with 9 bases identical to TRBD2. CDR1 LGHNA and CDR2 YNFKEQ come from the germline V gene. V trimming: 2 bases; J trimming: 4 bases; junction bases outside the gene matches: 9. The CDR3 covers 16 residues. CDR3 bases: TGTGCCAGCAGCCAAAGTGTAGCGGGAGAGGCGTACGAGCAGTACTTC. It translates to CASSQSVAGEAYEQYF.

This chain connects TRBV30 to TRBJ2-4; the D call may be TRBD1 or TRBD2 (5 bases each). Germline assignment: CDR1 GTSNPN and CDR2 SVGIG (reference sequence). The germline V and J ends were trimmed by 0 bases and 0 bases, with 12 bases remaining between them. The CDR3 covers 16 residues. CDR3 nucleotide sequence: TGTGCCTGGAGTGTGGGGCGGACTCTAGCCAAAAACATTCAGTACTTC. Amino acid sequence: CAWSVGRTLAKNIQYF.

V usage is TRBV28 and J usage is TRBJ2-5; TRBD1 aligns across 10 bases. From germline, CDR1 is MDHEN and CDR2 SYDVKM. This CDR3 has 15 amino acids. The trim removed 6 bases at V and 4 bases at J, leaving 8 bases unmatched. DNA of the CDR3: TGTGCCAGCAGCCCCGAACGGGACAGGGGAGAGACCCAGTACTTC. Translated, it gives CASSPERDRGETQYF. The full variable domain, completed using reference TRBV28 and TRBJ2-5, is DVKVTQSSRYLVKRTGEKVFLECVQDMDHENMFWYRQDPGLGLRLIYFSYDVKMKEKGDIPEGYSVSREKKERFSLILESASTNQTSMYLCASSPERDRGETQYFGPGTRLLVL.

This chain joins TRBV5-6 and TRBJ2-3; the D gene is possibly TRBD2 (6 bases). Trimming took off 1 base at V and 6 bases at J, with 18 bases between the two ends. This CDR3 has 16 residues. The V gene's germline CDR1 is SGHDT and CDR2 YYEEEE. CDR3 sequence reads: CASSLTTEGLTDTQYF. In nucleotides, the CDR3 is TGTGCCAGCAGCTTGACTACGGAGGGCCTAACCGATACGCAGTATTTT.

The genes are TRBV28 and TRBJ1-2, with D uncertain. Germline values: CDR1 MDHEN, CDR2 SYDVKM. This CDR3 is 14 amino acids long. Trimming took off 2 bases at V and 1 base at J, with 8 bases between the two ends. CDR3 coding DNA: TGTGCCAGCAGTTTAGTGGCGTATAACTATGGCTACACCTTC. Encoded protein: CASSLVAYNYGYTF.

The rearrangement joins TRBV19 to TRBJ2-5, with 11 bases lining up with TRBD2. Germline CDR1 is LNHDA and CDR2 is SQIVND (reference sequence). V trimming: 6 bases; J trimming: 2 bases; junction bases outside the gene matches: 5. This CDR3 region has 15 residues. This chain's CDR3 is CASRTSGRKQETQYF. In nucleotides, the CDR3 is TGTGCCAGTAGAACTAGCGGGAGAAAACAAGAGACCCAGTACTTC.

The chain has TRBV2 and TRBJ2-3; D is possibly TRBD2 (5 bases). V was cut by 9 bases and J by 14 bases, with 24 bases left in between. The CDR3 runs to 13 residues. From germline, CDR1 is SNHLY and CDR2 FYNNEI. The CDR3 loop reads CASSRGLTLRVYF. The DNA of the CDR3 is TGTGCCAGTTCGAGAGGGCTGACACTGAGGGTGTATTTT.

The chain couples TRBV4-1 to TRBJ1-5; 9 positions match TRBD1. The germline V gene encodes CDR1 MGHRA and CDR2 YSYEKL. The CDR3 sequence is 16 residues long. V was clipped by 1 base and J by 7 bases; unmatched bases: 8. CDR3 residues: CASSQVRTGEGQPQHF. For the CDR3, the DNA is TGCGCCAGCAGCCAAGTGAGGACAGGGGAGGGGCAGCCCCAGCATTTT.

The chain joins TRBV28 to TRBJ2-7, with TRBD1 identical over 7 bases. Germline CDR1 is MDHEN and CDR2 is SYDVKM. V gave up 6 bases and J gave up 6 bases; unmatched junction bases: 11. The CDR3 runs to 14 residues. The CDR3 DNA reads as TGTGCCAGCAGCAAGCGAAACAGGGGCGTCGAGCAGTACTTC. This gives the protein CASSKRNRGVEQYF.

The V call is TRBV14, the J call TRBJ2-5; TRBD1 matches 9 bases. The J call could be wrong; TRBJ2-7 is a better fit for the DNA end. Germline-derived CDR1 and CDR2 are SGHDN and FVKESK. This CDR3 comprises 14 residues. CDR3 bases: TGTGCCAGCAGCCTCTCCGGACAGGGGTACGAGCAGTACTTC. The encoded protein is CASSLSGQGYEQYF.

The chain links TRBV30 to TRBJ2-7; no reliable D call. Germline assignment: CDR1 GTSNPN and CDR2 SVGIG (reference sequence). Between the trimmed V and J ends, which lost 4 bases and 3 bases, there was a span of 13 bases. The CDR3 runs to 13 residues. The DNA for the CDR3 is TGTGCCTGGACCCCCCCAGATAACTACGAGCAGTACTTC. The encoded protein is CAWTPPDNYEQYF.

This sequence joins TRBV19 and TRBJ1-5, with D perhaps matching TRBD1 (5 bases). The germline gives CDR1 LNHDA, CDR2 SQIVND (reference sequence). V shed 3 bases and J shed 5 bases, with 11 bases lying between them. The CDR3 spans 14 residues. CDR3 residues: CASSIWGVDQPQHF. The CDR3 coding sequence is TGTGCCAGTAGTATTTGGGGGGTGGATCAGCCCCAGCATTTT.

The V gene is TRBV6-4, the J gene TRBJ2-3; 9 bases align to TRBD2. The germline V gene encodes CDR1 MRHNA and CDR2 SNTAGT. The length of the CDR3 is 16 residues. The V gene end was trimmed by 5 bases and the J gene end by 5 bases; junction bases not matched to a gene: 11. CDR3 bases: TGTGCCAGCAGTCCTTATAGCGGGAGAACGGGAGATACGCAGTATTTT. Translating it yields CASSPYSGRTGDTQYF.

The CDR3 loop reads CASSLALQGKIRLRTQYF. The CDR3 DNA follows: TGTGCCAGCAGCTTAGCGCTTCAGGGGAAAATAAGACTCCGGACCCAGTACTTC. This chain joins TRBV7-6 and TRBJ2-5; tentatively, D is TRBD1 (6 bases). The germline gives CDR1 SGHVS, CDR2 FNYEAQ. The CDR3 is 18 residues long. V was clipped by 0 bases and J by 7 bases, with 24 bases between them. Full variable domain (rest looked up from reference TRBV7-6 and TRBJ2-5): GAGVSQSPRYKVTKRGQDVALRCDPISGHVSLYWYRQALGQGPEFLTYFNYEAQQDKSGLPNDRFSAERPEGSISTLTIQRTEQRDSAMYRCASSLALQGKIRLRTQYFGPGTRLLVL.

This chain links TRBV28 with TRBJ1-5; a weak D match, TRBD1 (5 bases). Germline V gene sequence: CDR1 MDHEN, CDR2 SYDVKM. CDR3 length: 16 amino acids. Trimming stripped 6 bases from V and 5 bases from J, with 20 bases between. CDR3 amino acids: CASRKSRQRPHQPQHF. The DNA of the CDR3 is TGTGCCAGCAGGAAGAGTCGACAGCGGCCCCATCAGCCCCAGCATTTT.